This T cell receptor (beta chain) was sequenced during a study of cytomegalovirus exposure and HLA in healthy donors. Study at large: The roughly 670 first-cohort repertoires and the 95 to 150 validation repertoires shared the same platform, a later analysis reported.

Germline V gives CDR1 LNHDA, CDR2 SQIVND (reference sequence). Trimming shortened V by 4 bases and J by 1 base, and 15 bases separated the two germline ends. The CDR3 loop spans 16 amino acids. Profiled with immunoSEQ multiplex PCR; TCRdb holds only in-frame clones, not every one. The table includes over 85,000 clones, approximately 93% detected once. V gene TRBV19 combines with J gene TRBJ2-3; a weak D match, TRBD1 (5 bases). The clonotype comes from a woman younger than 45 in good health and CMV-seropositive. Sequencing was done on a sample of PBMCs. The CDR3 here is CASSTQGTDGTDTQYF. DNA of the CDR3: TGTGCCAGTAGTACCCAGGGTACGGATGGCACAGATACGCAGTATTTT.